This T cell receptor beta chain was sequenced during a study of shared clonotypes between healthy human individuals. TCRdb's table, derived via immunoSEQ multiplex PCR, lists solely in-frame clones and lacks some. Of under 2.5 million clones in the sample, 92% were seen once. This CDR3 contains 16 residues. V was trimmed by 3 bases and J by 3 bases, leaving 18 bases between them. Looked up from germline, CDR1 is KGHSH and CDR2 is LQKENI. This receptor was taken from a young man in good health. Some clones in this sample may be carry-over from other donors' samples. The source material was naive CD4+ T cells from PBMCs. Subset here: CD45RA+ positively selected. The V and J genes are TRBV18 and TRBJ2-7, with TRBD1 as a possible D gene (6 bases). CDR3 in amino acids: CASSPTGQPYSYEQYF. CDR3 DNA: TGTGCCAGCTCACCGACAGGACAGCCTTACAGCTACGAGCAGTACTTC.